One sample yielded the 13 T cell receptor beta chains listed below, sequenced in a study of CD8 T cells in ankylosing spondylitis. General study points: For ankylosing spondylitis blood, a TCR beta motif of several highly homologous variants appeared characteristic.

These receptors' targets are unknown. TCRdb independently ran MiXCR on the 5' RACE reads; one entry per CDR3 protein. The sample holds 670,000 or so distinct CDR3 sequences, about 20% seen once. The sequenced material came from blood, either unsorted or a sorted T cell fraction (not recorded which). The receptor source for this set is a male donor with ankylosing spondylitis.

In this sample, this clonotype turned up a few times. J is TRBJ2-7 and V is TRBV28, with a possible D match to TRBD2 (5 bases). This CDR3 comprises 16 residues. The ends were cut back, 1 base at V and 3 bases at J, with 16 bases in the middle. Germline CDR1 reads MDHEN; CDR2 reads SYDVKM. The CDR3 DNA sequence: TGTGCCAGCAGTTTATTGTTCGGGGAGCTCGGCTACGAGCAGTACTTC. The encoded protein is CASSLLFGELGYEQYF.

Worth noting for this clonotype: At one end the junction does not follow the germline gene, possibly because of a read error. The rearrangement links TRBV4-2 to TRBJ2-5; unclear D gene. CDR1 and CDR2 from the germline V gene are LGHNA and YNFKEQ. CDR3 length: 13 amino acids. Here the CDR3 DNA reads TGTGTCAGCAGCCAAGATCTTAGGGAGACCCAGTACTTC. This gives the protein CVSSQDLRETQYF.

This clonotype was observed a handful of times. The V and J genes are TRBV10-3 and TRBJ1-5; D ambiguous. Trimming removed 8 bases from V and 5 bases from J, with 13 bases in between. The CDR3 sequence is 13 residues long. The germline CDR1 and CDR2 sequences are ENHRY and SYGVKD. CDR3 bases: TGTGCCATCTCTAAGGTGGACGATCAGCCCCAGCATTTT. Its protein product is CAISKVDDQPQHF.

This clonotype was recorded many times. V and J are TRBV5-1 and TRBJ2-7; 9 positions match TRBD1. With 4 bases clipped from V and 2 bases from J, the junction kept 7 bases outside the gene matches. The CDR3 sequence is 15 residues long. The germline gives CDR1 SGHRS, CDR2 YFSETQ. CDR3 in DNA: TGCGCCAGCAGCCGTACAGGGGGCGCCCCCTACGAGCAGTACTTC. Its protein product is CASSRTGGAPYEQYF.

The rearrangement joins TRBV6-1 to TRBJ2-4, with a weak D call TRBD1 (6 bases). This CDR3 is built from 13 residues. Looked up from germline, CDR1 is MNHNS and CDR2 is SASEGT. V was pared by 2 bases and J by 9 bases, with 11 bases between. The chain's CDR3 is CASSEPQGRIQYF. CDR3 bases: TGTGCCAGCAGTGAACCCCAGGGGCGCATTCAGTACTTC.

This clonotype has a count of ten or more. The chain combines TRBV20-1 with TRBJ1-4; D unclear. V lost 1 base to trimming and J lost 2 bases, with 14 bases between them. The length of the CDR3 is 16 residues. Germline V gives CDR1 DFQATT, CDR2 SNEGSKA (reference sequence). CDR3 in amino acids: CSARVPLVATNEKLFF. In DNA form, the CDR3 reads TGCAGTGCTAGAGTGCCGCTGGTCGCCACTAATGAAAAACTGTTTTTT.

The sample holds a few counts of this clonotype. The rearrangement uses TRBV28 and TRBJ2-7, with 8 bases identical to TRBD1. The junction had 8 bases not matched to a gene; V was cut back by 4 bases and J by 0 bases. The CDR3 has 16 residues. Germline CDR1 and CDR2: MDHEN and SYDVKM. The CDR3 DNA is TGTGCCAGCAGTTCTCCCCCTGGACAGGGCTCCTACGAGCAGTACTTC. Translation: CASSSPPGQGSYEQYF.

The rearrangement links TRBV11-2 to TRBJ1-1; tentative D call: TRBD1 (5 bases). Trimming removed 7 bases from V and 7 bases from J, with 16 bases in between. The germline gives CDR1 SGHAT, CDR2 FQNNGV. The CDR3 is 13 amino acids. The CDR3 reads CASNSWRDGEAFF. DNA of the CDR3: TGTGCCAGCAACTCGTGGAGGGACGGTGAAGCTTTCTTT.

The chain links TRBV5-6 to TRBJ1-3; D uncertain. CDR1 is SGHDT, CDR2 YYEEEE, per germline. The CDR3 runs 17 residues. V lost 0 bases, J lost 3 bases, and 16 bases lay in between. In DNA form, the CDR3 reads TGTGCCAGCAGCTTGGGCCCCGACACCTACTATGGAAACACCATATATTTT. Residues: CASSLGPDTYYGNTIYF. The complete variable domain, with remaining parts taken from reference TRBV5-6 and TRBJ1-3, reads DAGVTQSPTHLIKTRGQQVTLRCSPKSGHDTVSWYQQALGQGPQFIFQYYEEEERQRGNFPDRFSGHQFPNYSSELNVNALLLGDSALYLCASSLGPDTYYGNTIYFGEGSWLTVV.

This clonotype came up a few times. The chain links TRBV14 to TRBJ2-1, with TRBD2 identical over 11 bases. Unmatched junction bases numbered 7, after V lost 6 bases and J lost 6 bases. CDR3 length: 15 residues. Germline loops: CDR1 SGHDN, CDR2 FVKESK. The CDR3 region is CASRALAGAFNEQFF. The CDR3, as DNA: TGTGCCAGCAGGGCACTAGCGGGAGCGTTCAATGAGCAGTTCTTC.

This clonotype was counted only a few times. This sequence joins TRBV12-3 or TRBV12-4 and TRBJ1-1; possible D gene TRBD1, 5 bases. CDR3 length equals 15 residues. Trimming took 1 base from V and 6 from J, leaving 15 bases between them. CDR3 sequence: CASSLGGLFLAEAFF. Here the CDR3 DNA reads TGTGCCAGCAGTTTAGGGGGCCTGTTTTTGGCTGAAGCTTTCTTT.

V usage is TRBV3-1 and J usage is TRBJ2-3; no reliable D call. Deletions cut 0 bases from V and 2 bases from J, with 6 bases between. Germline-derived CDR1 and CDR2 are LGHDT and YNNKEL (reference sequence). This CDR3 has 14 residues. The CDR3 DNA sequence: TGTGCCAGCAGCCAAGATGCCAACACAGATACGCAGTATTTT. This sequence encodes CASSQDANTDTQYF.

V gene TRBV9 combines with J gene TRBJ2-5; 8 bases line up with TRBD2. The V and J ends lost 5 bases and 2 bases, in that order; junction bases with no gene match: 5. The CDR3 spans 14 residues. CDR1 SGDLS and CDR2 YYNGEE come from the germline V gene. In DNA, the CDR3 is TGTGCCAGCAGGGTTAGCGGGGAACAAGAGACCCAGTACTTC. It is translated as CASRVSGEQETQYF.